The 30 T cell receptor beta chains below all came from one sample that was sequenced in a study of T-cell reconstitution after alpha-beta-depleted transplantation in children. As it was prepared, the TCRbeta library received unique molecular identifiers. TCRdb passed the PCR reads through MiXCR, listing each CDR3 protein once. The data show fewer than 400,000 distinct CDR3 sequences, roughly 22% seen once. The source material was PBMCs from the stem cell graft donor, sampled from the stem cell graft. Receptor source: a human donor who donated a stem cell graft to a child with acute myeloid leukemia.

This clonotype appeared many times. The genes are TRBV20-1 and TRBJ1-5; D call uncertain. Per the germline V gene, CDR1 is DFQATT and CDR2 is SNEGSKA (reference sequence). The CDR3 sequence is 16 residues long. V lost 0 bases and J lost 4, with 16 bases in between. For the CDR3, the DNA is TGCAGTGCTAGAGATCGGTTGGCCGAGTTAAATCAGCCCCAGCATTTT. Residues: CSARDRLAELNQPQHF.

This clonotype was counted between two and nine times. The rearrangement joins TRBV20-1 to TRBJ2-2, with D possibly being TRBD2 (7 bases). Germline CDR1 DFQATT, CDR2 SNEGSKA (reference sequence). Trimming removed 0 bases from V and 7 bases from J, with 15 bases in between. This CDR3 region has 15 residues. CDR3 nucleotide sequence: TGCAGTGCTAGAGATCTCGCAGGGGAGGGCGGGGAGCTGTTTTTT. Translating gives CSARDLAGEGGELFF.

The chain uses TRBV19 and TRBJ1-5; D ambiguous. The germline V gene encodes CDR1 LNHDA and CDR2 SQIVND (reference sequence). This CDR3 has 18 residues. The ends were cut back, 1 base at V and 9 bases at J, with 25 bases in the middle. The CDR3 nucleotides read TGTGCCAGTAGTATAGGGCCTCCTGATAATATCAAATCATGGCCCCAGCATTTT. Its translation is CASSIGPPDNIKSWPQHF.

Within the sample, this clonotype is medium-sized. The gene calls are TRBV2 and TRBJ1-1; D is unclear. The V gene's germline CDR1 is SNHLY and CDR2 FYNNEI. V was shortened by 0 bases and J by 8 bases, with 4 bases between the two germline ends. The CDR3 has 11 amino acids. CDR3 region: CASSEADEAFF. As DNA, the CDR3 is TGTGCCAGCAGTGAAGCTGACGAAGCTTTCTTT.

This clonotype occurred a few times. The chain links TRBV29-1 to TRBJ2-5; 7 nucleotides line up with TRBD1. From germline, CDR1 is SQVTM and CDR2 ANQGSEA. J lost 2 bases, V lost 2 bases, and 8 bases had no gene match. This CDR3 region has 15 residues. The CDR3 DNA sequence: TGCAGCGTTGAAACCGGGACAGCCAATCAAGAGACCCAGTACTTC. It specifies CSVETGTANQETQYF.

The sample holds many counts of this clonotype. The V gene is TRBV6-2 or TRBV6-3, the J gene TRBJ2-1; tentatively, D is TRBD1 or TRBD2 (5 bases each). Germline V gene data show CDR1 as MNHEY and CDR2 as SVGEGT. The CDR3 spans 13 residues. V lost 8 bases, J lost 7 bases, and 15 bases lay in between. The CDR3 loop is CASFRDRGNEQFF. The CDR3 DNA sequence: TGTGCCAGCTTCCGGGACCGCGGGAATGAGCAGTTCTTC.

This chain joins TRBV7-2 and TRBJ2-1, with 11 bases matching TRBD2. The CDR3 runs to 16 residues. The V gene end was trimmed by 4 bases and the J gene end by 7 bases; junction bases not matched to a gene: 9. Germline assignment: CDR1 SGHTA and CDR2 FQGNSA. DNA for the CDR3: TGTGCCAGCAGCTCCCGGACTAGCGGGCAGTCAAATGAGCAGTTCTTC. Its translation is CASSSRTSGQSNEQFF.

This clonotype was seen more than once but under ten times. This chain connects TRBV20-1 to TRBJ2-1; 8 bases are shared with TRBD2. V lost 6 bases to trimming and J lost 2 bases; unmatched junction nucleotides: 9. The CDR3 is made up of 15 amino acids. Germline CDR1 reads DFQATT; CDR2 reads SNEGSKA (reference sequence). CDR3 protein: CSASTPGLAYNEQFF. CDR3 DNA sequence: TGCAGTGCAAGCACCCCGGGACTAGCCTACAATGAGCAGTTCTTC.

A few counts support this clonotype. This rearrangement joins TRBV20-1 to TRBJ2-1; 14 bases line up with TRBD2. The V gene's germline CDR1 is DFQATT and CDR2 SNEGSKA (reference sequence). J lost 7 bases, V lost 4 bases, and 9 bases had no gene match. The CDR3 is 16 amino acids. The CDR3 is CSATGLAGEPLNEQFF. The CDR3 nucleotides read TGCAGTGCTACGGGACTAGCGGGAGAGCCCTTGAATGAGCAGTTCTTC.

In its sample, this clonotype was seen many times. This sequence joins TRBV20-1 and TRBJ2-5; D gene unclear. The CDR3 spans 13 residues. Germline values: CDR1 DFQATT, CDR2 SNEGSKA (reference sequence). Trimming removed 3 bases at V and 0 bases at J, with 8 bases between. CDR3 in DNA: TGCAGTGCTAGTTTCAGAGACCAAGAGACCCAGTACTTC. Protein product: CSASFRDQETQYF.

The sample holds a few counts of this clonotype. The chain links TRBV4-3 to TRBJ2-1; 8 positions agree with TRBD1. Germline V lookup: CDR1 LGHNA, CDR2 YSLEER. Trimming cost V 1 base and J 5 bases; bases outside gene matches: 4. CDR3 size: 15 residues. The CDR3: CASSQGTGNNNEQFF. The CDR3 DNA reads as TGCGCCAGCAGCCAAGGGACAGGGAACAACAATGAGCAGTTCTTC.

This clonotype was seen many times. This chain connects TRBV4-2 to TRBJ2-5; TRBD2 agrees at 8 bases. Germline trimming cut 0 bases from V and 5 bases from J; bases unmatched to any gene: 14. Germline assignment: CDR1 LGHNA and CDR2 YNFKEQ. The CDR3 runs to 18 residues. The CDR3 DNA reads TGTGCCAGCAGCCAAGAGGGCCCCGGGACTAGGGGATCCGAGACCCAGTACTTC. Its protein product is CASSQEGPGTRGSETQYF.

In its sample, this clonotype was seen a few times. Here the CDR3 DNA reads TGTGCCAGCAACGGACAGGGGGCTTTCAATGAGCAGTTCTTC. It is translated as CASNGQGAFNEQFF. The J gene is TRBJ2-1, the V gene TRBV25-1, with 11 bases lining up with TRBD1. Trimming removed 7 bases from V and 6 bases from J; junction bases left unmatched: 5. Germline V gene lookup returns CDR1 MGHDK and CDR2 SYGVNS. The CDR3 consists of 14 residues.

The chain uses TRBV20-1 and TRBJ2-1; tentatively, D is TRBD2 (6 bases). The germline V gene has CDR1 DFQATT and CDR2 SNEGSKA (reference sequence). This CDR3 spans 13 amino acids. V gave up 2 bases and J gave up 8 bases, with 13 bases separating them. CDR3 protein: CSARQTRWDEQFF. The CDR3 DNA is TGCAGTGCTAGACAGACTAGGTGGGATGAGCAGTTCTTC.

This clonotype was seen many times. This chain links TRBV12-3 or TRBV12-4 with TRBJ1-1, with 9 bases fitting TRBD1. V gave up 6 bases and J gave up 7 bases; unmatched junction bases: 6. The CDR3 has 13 amino acids. CDR3 residues: CASSPGQGREAFF. The CDR3 coding sequence is TGTGCCAGCAGCCCGGGACAGGGACGTGAAGCTTTCTTT.

This clonotype was counted many times. The chain joins TRBV6-5 to TRBJ1-2, with 12 bases aligning to TRBD1. V lost 2 bases and J lost 4; bases outside the gene matches: 5. The CDR3 consists of 16 residues. Per the germline V gene, CDR1 is MNHEY and CDR2 is SVGAGI. In nucleotides, the CDR3 is TGTGCCAGCAGTTACGGGGGGACAGGGGGCCCCTATGGCTACACCTTC. It translates to CASSYGGTGGPYGYTF.

This clonotype was seen a few times. The rearrangement joins TRBV20-1 to TRBJ1-5; D may be TRBD1 (5 bases). Germline loops: CDR1 DFQATT, CDR2 SNEGSKA (reference sequence). V lost 6 bases and J 0 bases, leaving 9 bases between the germline ends. This CDR3 spans 13 amino acids. CDR3 in DNA: TGCAGTGCGAAACAGGTTAGCAATCAGCCCCAGCATTTT. Its protein product is CSAKQVSNQPQHF.

The rearrangement joins TRBV28 to TRBJ2-7; 8 bases match TRBD1. After removal of 3 bases from V and 4 bases from J, the junction contained 11 bases not matched to a gene. The CDR3 is 16 residues long. Germline V gene lookup returns CDR1 MDHEN and CDR2 SYDVKM. The CDR3 spells CASSFRRTGSRYEQYF. The CDR3 DNA follows: TGTGCCAGCAGTTTCCGACGGACAGGGTCGCGGTACGAGCAGTACTTC.

In its sample, this clonotype was seen a few times. The chain has TRBV10-3 and TRBJ1-3; maybe TRBD1 (6 bases). This CDR3 has 14 amino acids. The ends were cut back, 10 bases at V and 0 bases at J, with 13 bases in the middle. Germline loops: CDR1 ENHRY, CDR2 SYGVKD. CDR3 sequence (DNA): TGTGCCACTCGACAGGAGGTCTCTGGAAACACCATATATTTT. This translates into CATRQEVSGNTIYF.

The chain employs TRBV2 and TRBJ2-5, with 7 bases matching TRBD1. In germline, CDR1 is SNHLY, CDR2 FYNNEI. Trimming cost V 6 bases and J 4 bases; bases outside gene matches: 8. The CDR3 is 14 residues long. The CDR3, as DNA: TGTGCCAGCAGAGACAGGGTTTATGGAGAGACCCAGTACTTC. Amino acid sequence: CASRDRVYGETQYF.

This clonotype was detected only a few times. The chain links TRBV3-1 to TRBJ2-5; 13 bases fit TRBD2. Unmatched junction bases numbered 7, after V lost 5 bases and J lost 4 bases. This CDR3 is 16 amino acids long. Germline-derived CDR1 and CDR2 are LGHDT and YNNKEL (reference sequence). The CDR3 DNA is TGTGCCAGCAGCTTCGGACTAGCGGGAGTTTTAGAGACCCAGTACTTC. Encoded protein: CASSFGLAGVLETQYF.

The V gene is TRBV4-3, the J gene TRBJ1-5; TRBD1 agrees at 8 bases. V lost 1 base, J lost 4 bases, and 3 bases stayed unmatched. The CDR3 loop spans 15 amino acids. Germline V gives CDR1 LGHNA, CDR2 YSLEER. In DNA form, the CDR3 reads TGCGCCAGCAGCCAAGGGGGACAGGTGAATCAGCCCCAGCATTTT. This gives the protein CASSQGGQVNQPQHF.

In this sample, this clonotype turned up many times. The chain recombines TRBV20-1 with TRBJ2-1, with D tentatively TRBD2 (6 bases). The CDR3 covers 13 residues. V shed 7 bases and J shed 7 bases, with 17 bases lying between them. Germline V gives CDR1 DFQATT, CDR2 SNEGSKA (reference sequence). The CDR3 sequence is CSVSGSGVNEQFF. The CDR3 DNA reads as TGCAGTGTATCTGGTAGCGGAGTAAATGAGCAGTTCTTC.

The table lists this clonotype with many counts. The CDR3 nucleotides read TGTGCCAGCAGTTACTCTACGGCTGCAGGGGAGGTCGCAGATACGCAGTATTTT. This translates into CASSYSTAAGEVADTQYF. The chain combines TRBV6-5 with TRBJ2-3; possibly TRBD1 or TRBD2 for D (6 bases each). The length of the CDR3 is 18 residues. Between the trimmed V and J ends, which lost 0 bases and 4 bases, there was a span of 20 bases. Per the germline V gene, CDR1 is MNHEY and CDR2 is SVGAGI.

This clonotype was seen more than once but under ten times. The gene calls are TRBV24-1 and TRBJ2-2, with D possibly TRBD1 on 6 matching bases. V lost 3 bases and J lost 2, with 21 bases in between. Germline V gene lookup returns CDR1 KGHDR and CDR2 SFDVKD. The CDR3 is 19 residues long. CDR3 residues: CATSDTSDRTTLNTGELFF. The CDR3 DNA reads TGTGCCACCAGTGATACTTCGGACAGAACTACTCTAAACACCGGGGAGCTGTTTTTT.

This clonotype was seen more than once but under ten times. The missing conserved phenylalanine or tryptophan at the end of this CDR3 makes a read error likely. Because the CDR3's place on the DNA is in doubt, the DNA is left out and the CDR3 is given as listed by TCRdb. The chain has TRBV4-2 and TRBJ2-7; TRBD1, the D gene given by the table, was not confirmed from the DNA. Germline V gene sequence: CDR1 LGHNA, CDR2 YNFKEQ. The CDR3 is 12 residues long, ends included. The CDR3 region is CASSQDSRARTI.

Here the CDR3 reads CASSLEAGTSGRAGELFF. In DNA, the CDR3 is TGCGCCAGCAGCCTCGAAGCCGGGACTAGCGGGAGGGCCGGGGAGCTGTTTTTT. The rearrangement joins TRBV5-1 to TRBJ2-2, with 16 bases identical to TRBD2. Germline assignment: CDR1 SGHRS and CDR2 YFSETQ. The CDR3 length is 18 residues. V trimming: 4 bases; J trimming: 6 bases; junction bases outside the gene matches: 9.

There are a few counts of this clonotype. The chain has TRBV29-1 and TRBJ1-5; D not certain. Trimming took off 5 bases at V and 4 bases at J, with 9 bases between the two ends. This CDR3 region has 12 residues. From germline, CDR1 is SQVTM and CDR2 ANQGSEA. The CDR3 DNA reads TGCAGCGTTTCGGACGGGAATCAGCCCCAGCATTTT. Translating it yields CSVSDGNQPQHF.

This clonotype was counted between two and nine times. The chain combines TRBV12-3 or TRBV12-4 with TRBJ2-1, with D uncertain. V was shortened by 0 bases and J by 8 bases, with 5 bases between the two germline ends. CDR3 length equals 12 residues. CDR3 DNA: TGTGCCAGCAGTTTAGCGCGCTATGAGCAGTTCTTC. The encoded protein is CASSLARYEQFF.

This clonotype has a handful of counts. This chain connects TRBV28 to TRBJ2-5, with D possibly being TRBD2 (5 bases). Trimming removed 7 bases from V and 5 bases from J, with 20 bases in between. The CDR3 covers 15 residues. In germline, CDR1 is MDHEN, CDR2 SYDVKM. The CDR3 loop is CASNPSPGELETQYF. In nucleotides, the CDR3 is TGTGCCAGCAACCCTTCCCCTGGGGAGTTGGAGACCCAGTACTTC. Full variable domain (remainder filled in from reference TRBV28 and TRBJ2-5): DVKVTQSSRYLVKRTGEKVFLECVQDMDHENMFWYRQDPGLGLRLIYFSYDVKMKEKGDIPEGYSVSREKKERFSLILESASTNQTSMYLCASNPSPGELETQYFGPGTRLLVL.